This TCR beta chain was retrieved from a study of technical replicates of blood from a handful of donors. Generated by immunoSEQ multiplex PCR, the TCRdb table keeps only in-frame clones and is missing some. The repertoire holds tens of thousands of clones, with 85% to 95% as singletons. The source of this sequence is a human donor in good health. What was sequenced was T cells isolated from PBMCs.

CDR3 sequence reads: CASSLLAGETQYF. The CDR3 nucleotides are TGTGCCAGCAGCTTATTAGCGGGAGAGACCCAGTACTTC. The chain links TRBV7-6 to TRBJ2-5, with TRBD2 identical over 7 bases. V was pared by 2 bases and J by 4 bases, with 1 base of the junction left unmatched. The germline V gene encodes CDR1 SGHVS and CDR2 FNYEAQ. The CDR3 has 13 residues.